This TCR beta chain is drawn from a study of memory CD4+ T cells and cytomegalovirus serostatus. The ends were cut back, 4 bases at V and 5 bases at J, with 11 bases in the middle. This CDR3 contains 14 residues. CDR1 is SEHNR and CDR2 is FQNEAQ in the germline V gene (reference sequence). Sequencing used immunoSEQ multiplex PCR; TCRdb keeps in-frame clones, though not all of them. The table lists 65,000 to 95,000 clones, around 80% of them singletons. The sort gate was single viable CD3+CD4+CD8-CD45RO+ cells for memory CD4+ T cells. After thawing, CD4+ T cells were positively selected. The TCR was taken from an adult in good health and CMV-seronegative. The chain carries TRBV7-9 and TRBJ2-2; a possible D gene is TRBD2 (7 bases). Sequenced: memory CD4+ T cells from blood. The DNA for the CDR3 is TGTGCCAGCAGCTCGGAGGGGGGGACCGGGGAGCTGTTTTTT. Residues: CASSSEGGTGELFF. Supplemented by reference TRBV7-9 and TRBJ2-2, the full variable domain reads DTGVSQNPRHKITKRGQNVTFRCDPISEHNRLYWYRQTLGQGPEFLTYFQNEAQLEKSRLLSDRFSAERPKGSFSTLEIQRTEQGDSAMYLCASSSEGGTGELFFGEGSRLTVL.